These T cell receptor beta chains were read from a single sample in a study of blood T cell repertoires in COVID-19. This table comes from immunoSEQ multiplex PCR, and its TCRdb copy is limited to in-frame clones, with some not included. The repertoire consists of about 260,000 clones, with less than 90% occurring once and the leading ten covering around 4.2%. The material sequenced was peripheral blood. All receptors come from a man aged 55 to 70 with acute or convalescent COVID-19. Each CDR3 is given with its conserved first and last residue. A D gene is named only where the DNA matches it firmly.

D: NA; V: TRBV11-2; J: TRBJ2-5; CDR3: CASSSGTGQETQYF
D: NA; V: TRBV7-7; J: TRBJ2-1; CDR3: CASSLSPISYNEQFF
D: NA; V: TRBV14; J: TRBJ1-4; CDR3: CASSRATNEKLFF
D: TRBD2; V: TRBV11-1; J: TRBJ2-1; CDR3: CASSLGGTRGNEQFF
D: TRBD1; V: TRBV28; J: TRBJ2-7; CDR3: CASRPPGQGVKEQYF
D: NA; V: TRBV29-1; J: TRBJ2-4; CDR3: CSVAGEVGGIQYF
D: NA; V: TRBV7-2; J: TRBJ1-4; CDR3: CASSPSYLETNEKLFF
D: NA; V: TRBV28; J: TRBJ2-2; CDR3: CASRQGGDTGELFF
D: TRBD1; V: TRBV6-5; J: TRBJ1-1; CDR3: CASIIGTGKVEAFF
D: NA; V: TRBV4-1; J: TRBJ2-5; CDR3: CASSRREEETQYF
D: TRBD1; V: TRBV29-1; J: TRBJ1-1; CDR3: CSVGRGQGYEAFF
D: TRBD2; V: TRBV7-3; J: TRBJ2-3; CDR3: CASSFRSGGPDTQYF